The rows below give T cell receptor beta chains drawn from one sample of a study of CD8+CD57+ T cells in acquired aplastic anemia. TCRdb called the reads again in MiXCR, with one record for every CDR3 protein. The data contain a few hundred thousand distinct CDR3 sequences, approximately 33% of them seen just once; the ten biggest clones take up about 0.8%. Sequences were obtained from sorted CD4+, CD8+, or CD8+CD57+ T cells (not recorded which) from PBMCs. The receptors shown here come from a human donor with aplastic anemia. Both conserved end residues are trimmed from each CDR3.

v_gene,j_gene,CDR3aa
TRBV7-2,TRBJ2-7,ASSSNRASLYEQY
TRBV29-1,TRBJ2-7,SVGTSSREQY
TRBV24-1,.,SAPHGETNEQF
TRBV15,TRBJ2-5,ATSSFQGPSGVQY
TRBV27,TRBJ1-6,ASSFRFLPGNSPLH
TRBV7-3,TRBJ1-2,ASSSGRTGDSYGYT
TRBV30,TRBJ1-1,AWSVETGGWMNTEAF
TRBV5-4,TRBJ2-7,ASSLLERDEQY
TRBV11-3,TRBJ2-1,ASSLTGDGEQF
TRBV4-3,TRBJ1-2,ASSQDQYSGYGYT
TRBV6-1,TRBJ2-3,ASSSVGARSTDTQY
TRBV20-1,TRBJ2-5,SASGLDGKETQY
TRBV7-2,TRBJ2-5,ASSPGHAETQY
TRBV7-2,TRBJ2-1,ASSYIPNEQF
TRBV19,TRBJ1-5,ASRQGTGSNQPQH
TRBV20-1,TRBJ2-7,SARSTKISYEQY
TRBV7-2,TRBJ2-5,ASSLEVASRLETQY
TRBV7-6,TRBJ2-1,ASSLSASSASYNEQS
TRBV19,TRBJ2-1,ASMPSGSSYNEQF
TRBV10-3,TRBJ2-3,AISETAGGPTDTQY
TRBV7-9,TRBJ2-7,ASSYSETYEQY
TRBV20-1,TRBJ2-1,SARGTSADLYNEQF
TRBV7-9,TRBJ1-1,ASSPIRDNTEAF
TRBV7-2,TRBJ1-5,ASSHRVNQPQH
TRBV5-4,TRBJ2-7,ASSLGQGRDEQY
TRBV3-1,TRBJ1-3,ASSQGAGTGPGNTIY
TRBV12-5,TRBJ1-1,ASGLQQGTEAF
TRBV29-1,TRBJ2-7,SLVTGPGEQY
TRBV7-8,TRBJ1-1,ASSLIGNRANTEAF
TRBV12-3/TRBV12-4,TRBJ2-7,ASADSFYEQY
TRBV24-1,TRBJ1-1,ATTGEEDTEAF
TRBV20-1,TRBJ2-1,SARTDSYNEQF
TRBV14,TRBJ1-2,ASSPRGTGWGGYT
TRBV18,TRBJ2-7,ASSPRGQSSSYEQY
TRBV12-3/TRBV12-4,TRBJ2-5,ASSGTAKETQY
TRBV12-3/TRBV12-4,TRBJ1-6,ASSSGTEGSPLH
TRBV18,TRBJ1-5,ASSPLASSNQPQH
TRBV18,TRBJ1-6,ASSNYRGVSPLH
TRBV20-1,TRBJ2-1,SAAPLRGTRHNEQF
TRBV12-3/TRBV12-4,TRBJ2-1,ASSSRTGESGRPDNEQF
TRBV19,TRBJ1-5,ASSSVGGTDQPQH
TRBV5-1,TRBJ1-1,ASSLAGIKTPMNTEAF
TRBV19,TRBJ2-1,ASSIVPAGVYNEQF
TRBV19,TRBJ1-1,ASSQGPEAF
TRBV2,TRBJ1-1,ASRGMVTEAF
TRBV6-2/TRBV6-3,TRBJ2-7,ASKPSGRDAYEQY
TRBV10-3,TRBJ1-2,ATTPGQGIGYT
TRBV5-4,TRBJ1-6,ASSRGQGANSPLH
TRBV6-2/TRBV6-3,TRBJ1-2,GSSRDRGHGYT
TRBV4-1,TRBJ1-2,ASSQALWVRDGYT
TRBV19,TRBJ1-2,ASSLAVEPYGYT
TRBV10-3,TRBJ2-7,AISDPLSRGQY
TRBV20-1,TRBJ1-5,SARRQTRNQPQH
TRBV6-4,TRBJ1-2,ASRDSGGTYGYT
TRBV19,TRBJ1-2,ASISGRFSYGYT
TRBV2,TRBJ2-2,ASREGHNIGELF
TRBV6-1,TRBJ2-3,ASTGQGRTDTQY
TRBV5-1,TRBJ2-2,ASSLIPSGNTGELF
TRBV2,TRBJ2-3,ASSADTQY
TRBV9,TRBJ2-7,ASSAGTDYEQY